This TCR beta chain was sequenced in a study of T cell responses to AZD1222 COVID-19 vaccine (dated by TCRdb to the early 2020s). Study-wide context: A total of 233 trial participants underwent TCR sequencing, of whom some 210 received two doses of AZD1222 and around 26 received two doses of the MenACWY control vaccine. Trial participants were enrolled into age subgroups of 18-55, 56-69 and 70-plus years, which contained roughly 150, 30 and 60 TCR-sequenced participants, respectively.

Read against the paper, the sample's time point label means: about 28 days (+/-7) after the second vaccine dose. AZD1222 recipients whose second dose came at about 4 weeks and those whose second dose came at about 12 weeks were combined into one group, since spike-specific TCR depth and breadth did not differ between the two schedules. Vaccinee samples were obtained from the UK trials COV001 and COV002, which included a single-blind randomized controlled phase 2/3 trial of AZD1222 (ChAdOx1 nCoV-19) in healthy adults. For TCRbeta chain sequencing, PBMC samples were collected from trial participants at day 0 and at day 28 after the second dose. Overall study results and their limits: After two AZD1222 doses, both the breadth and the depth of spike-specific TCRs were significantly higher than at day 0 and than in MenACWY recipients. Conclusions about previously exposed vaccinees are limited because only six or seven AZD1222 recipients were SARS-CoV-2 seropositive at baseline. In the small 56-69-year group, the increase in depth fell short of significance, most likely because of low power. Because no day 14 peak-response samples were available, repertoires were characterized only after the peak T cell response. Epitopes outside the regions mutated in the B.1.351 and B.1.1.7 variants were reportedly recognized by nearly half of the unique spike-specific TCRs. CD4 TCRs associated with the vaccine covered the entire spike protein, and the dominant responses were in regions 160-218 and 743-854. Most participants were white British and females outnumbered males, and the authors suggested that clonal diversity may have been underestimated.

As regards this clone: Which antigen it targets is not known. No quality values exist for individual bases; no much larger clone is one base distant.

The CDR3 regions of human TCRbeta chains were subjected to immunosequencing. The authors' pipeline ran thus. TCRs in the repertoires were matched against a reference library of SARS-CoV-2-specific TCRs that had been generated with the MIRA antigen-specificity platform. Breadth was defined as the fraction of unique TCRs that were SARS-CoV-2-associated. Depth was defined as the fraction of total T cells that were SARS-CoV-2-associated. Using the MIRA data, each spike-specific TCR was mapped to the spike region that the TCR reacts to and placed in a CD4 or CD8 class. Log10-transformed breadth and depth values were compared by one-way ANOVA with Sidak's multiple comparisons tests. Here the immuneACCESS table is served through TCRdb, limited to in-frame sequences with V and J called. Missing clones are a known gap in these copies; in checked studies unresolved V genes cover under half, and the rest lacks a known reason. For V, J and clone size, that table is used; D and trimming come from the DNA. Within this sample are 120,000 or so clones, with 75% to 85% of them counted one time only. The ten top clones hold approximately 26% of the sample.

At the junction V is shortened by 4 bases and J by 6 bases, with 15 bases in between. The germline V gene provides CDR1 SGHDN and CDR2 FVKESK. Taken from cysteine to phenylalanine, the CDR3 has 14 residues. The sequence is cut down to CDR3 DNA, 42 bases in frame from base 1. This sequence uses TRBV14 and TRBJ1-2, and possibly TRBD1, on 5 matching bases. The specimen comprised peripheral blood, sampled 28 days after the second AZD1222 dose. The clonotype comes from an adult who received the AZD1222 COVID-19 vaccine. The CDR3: CASSPQYGADGYTF. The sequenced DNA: TGTGCCAGCAGCCCCCAGTACGGGGCGGATGGCTACACCTTC.